This T cell receptor beta chain appears in the sequencing data of a study of somatic mutations in cytotoxic T cells in rheumatoid arthritis. Overall study context: Blood from the patient (approximately 30 ml EDTA) was drawn right after diagnosis, pretreatment.

Libraries were prepared by immunoSEQ multiplex PCR; TCRdb keeps only in-frame clonotypes and omits some of them. Of about 18,000 clones in the sample, almost 85% were seen once. Notes on this clone: Its specificity is unknown.

Findings and limits, study-wide: Compared with age-matched healthy controls, rheumatoid arthritis patients did not differ significantly in CD8+ T-cell clonality. Among approximately 60 patients, 8 showed a largest CD8+ clone that surpassed 20% of CD8+ cells. Age-dependent increases in CD8+ clonality occurred in rheumatoid arthritis patients but not in healthy controls.

V lost 0 bases, J lost 0 bases, and 4 bases stayed unmatched. CDR3 length: 17 amino acids. Germline V gene data show CDR1 as SQVTM and CDR2 as ANQGSEA. This sequence originates from an adult with rheumatoid arthritis. The sample was CD8+ T cells sorted from blood. This chain connects TRBV29-1 to TRBJ2-6; 8 bases map to TRBD1. CDR3 nucleotide sequence: TGCAGCGTTGAAGATTGGGACAGGACCTCTGGGGCCAACGTCCTGACTTTC. It is translated as CSVEDWDRTSGANVLTF.